This TCR beta chain was captured by sequencing in a study of patients and donors after allogeneic stem cell transplantation. Germline loops: CDR1 PRHDT, CDR2 FYEKMQ (reference sequence). The CDR3 length is 16 residues. With 5 bases clipped from V and 1 base from J, the junction kept 7 bases outside the gene matches. Each CDR3 protein gets one entry after TCRdb re-called the RT-PCR reads with MiXCR. Of some 200,000 distinct CDR3 sequences in the sample, roughly 40% were seen once. This clonotype was detected only a few times. The chain carries TRBV13 and TRBJ2-1; 8 nucleotides line up with TRBD2. The clonotype originates from a human donor who was either an allogeneic HSCT recipient or a stem cell or donor lymphocyte infusion donor (not recorded which). It is not recorded whose cells these are; they may come from a transplant donor. Sequencing was carried out using blood, either unsorted or a sorted T cell fraction (not recorded which). CDR3 region: CASSPRLASSYNEQFF. Here the CDR3 DNA reads TGTGCCAGCAGCCCCCGACTAGCGAGTTCCTACAATGAGCAGTTCTTC.